Given below is one TCR beta chain in context. Antigen unknown. Profiling relied on immunoSEQ multiplex PCR, and the TCRdb table lists in-frame clones only, not all of them. The sample shows fewer than 100,000 clones, roughly 92% of them seen only once. Germline assignment: CDR1 SGHRS and CDR2 YFSETQ. The V end lost 5 bases, the J end lost 3 bases, and 9 bases lay between the germline ends. The CDR3 has 13 residues. The data belong to a study of PD-1 blockade in classical Hodgkin lymphoma. After autologous stem cell transplantation all patients relapsed, and prior brentuximab vedotin exposure differed between cohorts. Study-wide results and caveats: By C4D1, CD4+ diversity increased significantly, especially in complete responders.

This chain joins TRBV5-1 and TRBJ2-1; tentatively, D is TRBD1 (5 bases). The TCR comes from a human donor with classical Hodgkin lymphoma. The starting material was peripheral blood mononuclear cells (PBMCs), obtained at baseline. The CDR3 loop reads CASSDSNYNEQFF. CDR3 nucleotides: TGCGCCAGCAGTGACAGTAACTACAATGAGCAGTTCTTC.